The 2 T cell receptor beta chains presented below share a single source sample, sequenced in a study of control samples from healthy donors and cancer patients. The assay was immunoSEQ multiplex PCR, and TCRdb's table has in-frame clones only and misses some. Altogether some 120,000 clones are present, about 92% being singletons, with the ten largest covering around 1.6%. What was sequenced was PBMCs. These receptors came from a man aged 45-65 years with head and neck cancer.

The chain employs TRBV5-5 and TRBJ1-3; D ambiguous. CDR1 SGHKS and CDR2 YYEKEE come from the germline V gene (reference sequence). V dropped 3 bases and J dropped 0 bases, with 13 bases sitting between them. The CDR3 has 16 amino acids. As DNA, the CDR3 is TGTGCCAGCAGCTCCTGGGGAGGTTCCTCTGGAAACACCATATATTTT. Its translation: CASSSWGGSSGNTIYF.

The rearrangement links TRBV11-2 to TRBJ2-1; 7 nucleotides match TRBD1. The germline gives CDR1 SGHAT, CDR2 FQNNGV. V gave up 5 bases and J gave up 0 bases; unmatched junction bases: 7. This CDR3 is 16 amino acids long. The CDR3 DNA follows: TGTGCCAGCAGCCCGTCTGGACAGGCCTCCTACAATGAGCAGTTCTTC. This sequence encodes CASSPSGQASYNEQFF.